This TCR beta chain was sequenced during a study of PD-1 blockade in classical Hodgkin lymphoma. Described time point: cycle 4 day 1 (C4D1), after 6 weeks of nivolumab. Every single patient, without exception, relapsed after autologous stem cell transplantation, and brentuximab vedotin exposure varied. Best responses were complete response, partial response or progressive disease. This CDR3 is built from 15 residues. The germline V and J ends were trimmed by 0 bases and 2 bases, with 10 bases remaining between them. Looked up from germline, CDR1 is KGHSH and CDR2 is LQKENI. The table came from immunoSEQ multiplex PCR; TCRdb's copy has only in-frame clones and leaves some out. Among tens of thousands of clones listed, nearly 80% were seen once.

The sequence was collected from a human donor with classical Hodgkin lymphoma. The sequenced sample was peripheral blood mononuclear cells (PBMCs), obtained before the fourth cycle of nivolumab. The V and J genes are TRBV18 and TRBJ1-2; tentative D call: TRBD1 (5 bases). The CDR3 is CASSPPRQGNYGYTF. The CDR3 nucleotides are TGTGCCAGCTCACCACCTAGGCAGGGAAACTATGGCTACACCTTC.